What follows are 32 T cell receptor beta chains derived from one specimen sequenced in a study of T cells in narcolepsy. Data came from immunoSEQ multiplex PCR; TCRdb stores just in-frame clones and leaves some out. The sample shows about 14,000 clones, around 90% of them seen only once. Material for sequencing was CD45RA- memory CD4+ T cells from PBMCs. The receptors derive from a human donor with narcolepsy.

The CDR3, as DNA: TGTGCCAGCACAAAGCGGGAGGGGATAGGCGAGCAGTACTTC. Its protein product is CASTKREGIGEQYF. The chain recombines TRBV2 with TRBJ2-5, with TRBD2 identical over 10 bases. The J call may not be correct, given that the DNA end is closer to TRBJ2-7. Germline V CDR1 and CDR2: SNHLY, FYNNEI. The CDR3 runs 14 residues.

Comments on this clone: Other nucleotide sequences in the sample specify the same CDR3. The chain is built from TRBV5-4 and TRBJ1-1, with 7 positions matching TRBD1. Trimming cost V 2 bases and J 1 base; bases outside gene matches: 11. The germline V gene has CDR1 SGHNT and CDR2 YYREEE (reference sequence). The CDR3 covers 17 residues. CDR3 in amino acids: CASSFPLETGKNTEAFF. In DNA, the CDR3 is TGTGCCAGCAGCTTCCCGCTAGAGACAGGGAAGAACACTGAAGCTTTCTTT.

The chain joins TRBV7-9 to TRBJ2-1, with 8 bases aligning to TRBD2. V shed 5 bases, J shed 9 bases, and the junction held 6 bases outside the gene matches. There are 13 residues in the CDR3. Looked up from germline, CDR1 is SEHNR and CDR2 is FQNEAQ (reference sequence). CDR3 loop: CASSRAGVGEQFF. In DNA, the CDR3 is TGTGCCAGCAGCCGAGCGGGAGTCGGTGAGCAGTTCTTC.

This rearrangement joins TRBV29-1 to TRBJ1-4, with 7 bases lining up with TRBD1. J was trimmed by 5 bases and V by 6 bases; bases with no gene match: 6. This CDR3 region has 13 residues. Germline V gene lookup returns CDR1 SQVTM and CDR2 ANQGSEA. The CDR3 nucleotides are TGCAGCGTGAGGACAGGCGGAAATGAAAAACTGTTTTTT. Protein sequence: CSVRTGGNEKLFF. Based on the CDR3 plus reference TRBV29-1 and TRBJ1-4, the full variable domain is SAVISQKPSRDICQRGTSLTIQCQVDSQVTMMFWYRQQPGQSLTLIATANQGSEATYESGFVIDKFPISRPNLTFSTLTVSNMSPEDSSIYLCSVRTGGNEKLFFGSGTQLSVL.

The DNA for the CDR3 is TGTGCCAGCAGTGGTAAACAGGGTCCAAGGGAAAAACTGTTTTTT. Protein product: CASSGKQGPREKLFF. V is TRBV6-1 and J is TRBJ1-4; D may be TRBD1 (6 bases). Germline V gene sequence: CDR1 MNHNS, CDR2 SASEGT. The V and J ends lost 4 bases and 8 bases respectively, with 17 bases between them. The CDR3 totals 15 residues.

In its sample, this clone was seen once. The same CDR3 can be traced to other DNA sequences in this sample. The chain carries TRBV7-9 and TRBJ2-5; a possible D gene is TRBD2 (6 bases). V gave up 3 bases and J gave up 4 bases, with 12 bases separating them. Germline V gene sequence: CDR1 SEHNR, CDR2 FQNEAQ (reference sequence). The CDR3 extends over 14 amino acids. The CDR3 DNA follows: TGTGCCAGCAGCTTCGGCTCCGGGAGAGAGACCCAGTACTTC. Protein sequence: CASSFGSGRETQYF.

V gene TRBV30 combines with J gene TRBJ2-1; D possibly corresponds to TRBD2 (5 bases). Germline V CDR1 and CDR2: GTSNPN, SVGIG (reference sequence). The CDR3 consists of 14 residues. The V end lost 4 bases, the J end lost 0 bases, and 10 bases lay between the germline ends. The CDR3 region has the DNA TGTGCCTGGATTGTAGCGTCCTCCTACAATGAGCAGTTCTTC. It translates to CAWIVASSYNEQFF.

This chain uses TRBV9 with TRBJ2-7; D is ambiguous. The V end lost 0 bases, the J end lost 1 base, and 8 bases lay between the germline ends. The length of the CDR3 is 14 residues. Germline values: CDR1 SGDLS, CDR2 YYNGEE. The CDR3 is CASSVAHLSYEQYF. In nucleotides, the CDR3 is TGTGCCAGCAGCGTAGCACATTTGTCCTACGAGCAGTACTTC.

This chain joins TRBV25-1 and TRBJ1-4; 8 bases match TRBD1. V was pared by 3 bases and J by 2 bases, with 2 bases of the junction left unmatched. There are 15 residues in the CDR3. The V gene's germline CDR1 is MGHDK and CDR2 SYGVNS. The CDR3 coding sequence is TGTGCCAGCAGTGATAACAGGGGGACTAATGAAAAACTGTTTTTT. Amino acids: CASSDNRGTNEKLFF.

The V call is TRBV19, the J call TRBJ2-7; TRBD1 matches at 10 bases. V was pared by 2 bases and J by 4 bases, with 8 bases of the junction left unmatched. Per the germline V gene, CDR1 is LNHDA and CDR2 is SQIVND (reference sequence). The CDR3 totals 16 residues. The CDR3 coding sequence is TGTGCCAGTAGTATACTCGCCGGGACAGGGGATTACGAGCAGTACTTC. Protein product: CASSILAGTGDYEQYF.

The chain couples TRBV5-1 to TRBJ1-1; 9 nucleotides align to TRBD1. V was clipped by 2 bases and J by 4 bases; unmatched bases: 6. Germline CDR1 SGHRS, CDR2 YFSETQ. This CDR3 is built from 15 residues. The CDR3 here is CASSLGQGRVTEAFF. For the CDR3, the DNA is TGCGCCAGCAGCTTAGGACAGGGGCGCGTCACTGAAGCTTTCTTT.

This rearrangement joins TRBV6-1 to TRBJ1-2; unclear D gene. The V and J ends lost 0 bases and 4 bases respectively, with 15 bases between them. The CDR3 is 16 amino acids. Germline CDR1 MNHNS, CDR2 SASEGT. CDR3 bases: TGTGCCAGCAGTGAAGCGCTAGGAGCAAGTGGCTATGGCTACACCTTC. Its translation is CASSEALGASGYGYTF.

The rearrangement uses TRBV9 and TRBJ2-6, with 8 nucleotides matching TRBD1. Germline V gene data show CDR1 as SGDLS and CDR2 as YYNGEE. CDR3 length: 17 residues. After removal of 3 bases from V and 3 bases from J, the junction contained 8 bases not matched to a gene. CDR3 sequence reads: CASSGETGVSGANVLTF. In DNA form, the CDR3 reads TGTGCCAGCAGCGGAGAGACAGGGGTTAGTGGGGCCAACGTCCTGACTTTC.

The V call is TRBV5-6, the J call TRBJ1-5; D uncertain. Germline V gene data show CDR1 as SGHDT and CDR2 as YYEEEE. The CDR3 runs to 15 residues. The V and J ends lost 4 bases and 4 bases respectively, with 15 bases between them. CDR3 region: CASSVWTGKNQPQHF. The DNA of the CDR3 is TGTGCCAGCAGCGTGTGGACGGGGAAAAATCAGCCCCAGCATTTT.

V and J are TRBV5-4 and TRBJ1-5; TRBD1 matches at 7 bases. Germline V lookup: CDR1 SGHNT, CDR2 YYREEE (reference sequence). This CDR3 region has 17 residues. The V and J ends lost 2 bases and 0 bases, in that order; junction bases with no gene match: 8. CDR3 sequence (DNA): TGTGCCAGCAGCTTTCTAACCGGGACAGATAGCAATCAGCCCCAGCATTTT. This codes for CASSFLTGTDSNQPQHF. The whole variable domain, remainder taken from reference TRBV5-4 and TRBJ1-5, is ETGVTQSPTHLIKTRGQQVTLRCSSQSGHNTVSWYQQALGQGPQFIFQYYREEENGRGNFPPRFSGLQFPNYSSELNVNALELDDSALYLCASSFLTGTDSNQPQHFGDGTRLSIL.

The chain joins TRBV6-6 to TRBJ2-2; 7 bases are a match to TRBD1. The J segment lost 0 bases and the V segment lost 6 bases, leaving 7 bases of the junction unmatched. Germline lookup yields CDR1 MNHNY and CDR2 SVGAGI (reference sequence). CDR3 length equals 16 residues. In DNA form, the CDR3 reads TGTGCCAGCAGCCCTTCCGGGACAGCGAACACCGGGGAGCTGTTTTTT. It yields the protein CASSPSGTANTGELFF.

CDR3 loop: CASSEDLAGGSETQYF. The CDR3 coding sequence is TGTGCCAGCAGTGAAGATCTAGCGGGAGGGTCGGAGACCCAGTACTTC. The genes are TRBV2 and TRBJ2-5; 12 nucleotides agree with TRBD2. CDR1 is SNHLY and CDR2 is FYNNEI in the germline V gene. The CDR3 contains 16 residues. V lost 1 base and J lost 5; bases outside the gene matches: 5.

This clone showed up just once. The chain has TRBV6-1 and TRBJ1-4; 8 bases line up with TRBD1. Losses at the gene ends were 1 base for V and 6 bases for J; bases not matched to a gene: 1. In germline, CDR1 is MNHNS, CDR2 SASEGT. The CDR3 is made up of 14 amino acids. For the CDR3, the DNA is TGTGCCAGCAGTGAAGGACAGGGGCATGAAAAACTGTTTTTT. Translating gives CASSEGQGHEKLFF.

On this clone: Other DNA sequences in this specimen translate into the identical CDR3. The chain couples TRBV20-1 to TRBJ1-5, with D unclear. Germline assignment: CDR1 DFQATT and CDR2 SNEGSKA (reference sequence). The V end lost 6 bases, the J end lost 7 bases, and 10 bases lay between the germline ends. The CDR3 extends over 11 amino acids. The CDR3 sequence is CSASEGQPQHF. CDR3 in DNA: TGCAGTGCCTCCGAGGGCCAGCCCCAGCATTTT.

V and J are TRBV6-5 and TRBJ2-7; weak D call: TRBD2 (5 bases). The CDR3 is made up of 13 amino acids. V lost 6 bases, J lost 5 bases, and 14 bases lay in between. Germline lookup yields CDR1 MNHEY and CDR2 SVGAGI. CDR3 DNA: TGTGCCAGCAGCCGGGGAACGTGGAACGAGCAGTACTTC. The encoded protein is CASSRGTWNEQYF.

V gene TRBV6-5 combines with J gene TRBJ1-5; 8 bases fit TRBD1. The V gene end was trimmed by 5 bases and the J gene end by 6 bases; junction bases not matched to a gene: 3. The CDR3 contains 13 residues. Germline values: CDR1 MNHEY, CDR2 SVGAGI. CDR3 DNA sequence: TGTGCCAGCAGTCCAGGGGGCTCTCAGCCCCAGCATTTT. Translating it yields CASSPGGSQPQHF.

The V call is TRBV5-6, the J call TRBJ1-5; D is possibly TRBD1 (5 bases). CDR1 and CDR2 (germline): SGHDT, YYEEEE. V lost 4 bases, J lost 7 bases, and 18 bases lay in between. The CDR3 length is 15 residues. CDR3 DNA sequence: TGTGCCAGCAGCCGTCCGGGGCCCGGGGGACAGCCCCAGCATTTT. Translation: CASSRPGPGGQPQHF.

The rearrangement uses TRBV19 and TRBJ1-1; TRBD1 might be the D (6 bases). Trimming cost V 8 bases and J 5 bases, with 12 bases left between them. This CDR3 has 12 residues. Germline CDR1 and CDR2: LNHDA and SQIVND (reference sequence). CDR3 loop: CASRDIGTEAFF. The CDR3 bases are TGTGCCAGTCGGGACATCGGGACTGAAGCTTTCTTT.

The rearrangement links TRBV6-1 to TRBJ2-1; 9 bases map to TRBD1. V trimming: 4 bases; J trimming: 4 bases; junction bases outside the gene matches: 5. This CDR3 contains 15 residues. Germline V gene data show CDR1 as MNHNS and CDR2 as SASEGT. Here the CDR3 reads CASSATGTGYNEQFF. The CDR3 DNA is TGTGCCAGCAGTGCCACAGGGACAGGGTACAATGAGCAGTTCTTC.

The chain uses TRBV7-3 and TRBJ2-2; 8 bases are a match to TRBD2. From germline, CDR1 is SGHTA and CDR2 FQGTGA. The V segment lost 8 bases and the J segment 2 bases; nucleotides outside the gene matches: 4. This CDR3 contains 14 residues. CDR3 bases: TGTGCCAGCGGGACTAGTTACAACACCGGGGAGCTGTTTTTT. It codes for CASGTSYNTGELFF.

This sequence joins TRBV10-3 and TRBJ2-5, with TRBD1 matching 7 bases. The DNA matches TRBJ2-7 better at its end, which makes the J call doubtful. Germline V gene sequence: CDR1 ENHRY, CDR2 SYGVKD. The CDR3 is 14 residues long. The CDR3 sequence: CAISSTGSQYEQYF. For the CDR3, the DNA is TGTGCCATCAGTTCGACAGGGTCCCAATACGAGCAGTACTTC.

This clone was seen a handful of times. This sequence joins TRBV19 and TRBJ2-5; D possibly corresponds to TRBD2 (6 bases). The CDR3 is 13 residues long. Germline values: CDR1 LNHDA, CDR2 SQIVND (reference sequence). Trimming pared 6 bases from V and 10 bases from J, leaving 18 bases between. The CDR3 loop reads CASRPGLEIDQYF. As DNA, the CDR3 is TGTGCCAGTAGGCCGGGACTCGAAATCGACCAGTACTTC.

This chain uses TRBV18 with TRBJ2-4, with D possibly being TRBD1 (6 bases). Looked up from germline, CDR1 is KGHSH and CDR2 is LQKENI. Trimming cost V 1 base and J 5 bases, with 18 bases left between them. The CDR3 contains 17 residues. The chain's CDR3 is CASSPRGPQTGENIQYF. CDR3 DNA: TGTGCCAGCTCACCACGGGGGCCCCAGACCGGCGAAAACATTCAGTACTTC.

V is TRBV19 and J is TRBJ2-5; TRBD2 is a possible D gene (6 bases). V was shortened by 7 bases and J by 2 bases, with 17 bases between the two germline ends. The CDR3 covers 15 residues. Germline CDR1 reads LNHDA; CDR2 reads SQIVND (reference sequence). CDR3 loop: CASKLSGQIQETQYF. CDR3 DNA sequence: TGTGCCAGTAAACTCAGCGGGCAGATTCAAGAGACCCAGTACTTC.

The chain recombines TRBV9 with TRBJ2-3; the D is unclear. Germline lookup yields CDR1 SGDLS and CDR2 YYNGEE. V was trimmed by 3 bases and J by 3 bases, leaving 5 bases between them. The CDR3 length is 12 residues. In nucleotides, the CDR3 is TGTGCCAGCAGCGACCAGACAGATACGCAGTATTTT. Amino acids: CASSDQTDTQYF.

The chain is built from TRBV4-1 and TRBJ2-7; TRBD2 aligns across 8 bases. CDR1 is MGHRA, CDR2 YSYEKL, per germline. This CDR3 spans 16 amino acids. J was trimmed by 4 bases and V by 3 bases; bases with no gene match: 11. CDR3 sequence reads: CASSQGRSGRRYEQYF. CDR3 DNA sequence: TGCGCCAGCAGCCAGGGGCGGAGCGGGAGAAGATACGAGCAGTACTTC.

The CDR3 region has the DNA TGTGCCAGCAGTGTGGGGGGGTTCGAGCAGTACTTC. It encodes CASSVGGFEQYF. This chain connects TRBV6-1 to TRBJ2-7; 7 positions match TRBD2. The CDR3 is 12 amino acids. Germline CDR1 and CDR2: MNHNS and SASEGT. Germline trimming cut 4 bases from V and 6 bases from J; bases unmatched to any gene: 3.